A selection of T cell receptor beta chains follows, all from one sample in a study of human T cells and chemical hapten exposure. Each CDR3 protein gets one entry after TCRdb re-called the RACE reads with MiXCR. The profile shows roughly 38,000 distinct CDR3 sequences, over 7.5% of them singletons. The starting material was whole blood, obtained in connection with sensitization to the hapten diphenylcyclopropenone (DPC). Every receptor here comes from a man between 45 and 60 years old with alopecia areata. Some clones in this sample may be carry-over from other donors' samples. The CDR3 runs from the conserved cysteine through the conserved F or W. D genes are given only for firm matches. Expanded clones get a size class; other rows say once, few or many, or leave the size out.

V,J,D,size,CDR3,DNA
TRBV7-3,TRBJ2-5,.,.,CASSPGRETQYF,TGTGCCAGCAGCCCCGGACGGGAGACCCAGTACTTC
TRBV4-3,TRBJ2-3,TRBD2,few,CASSPGIRGDGTDTQYF,TGCGCCAGCAGCCCAGGGATCCGGGGGGACGGCACAGATACGCAGTATTTT
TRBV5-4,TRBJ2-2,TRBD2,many,CASSLDGRAADTGELFF,TGCGCCAGCAGCTTGGACGGGAGGGCCGCCGACACCGGGGAGCTGTTTTTT
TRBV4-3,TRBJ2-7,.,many,CASSQGAWVSYEQYF,TGCGCCAGCAGCCAAGGGGCTTGGGTCTCCTACGAGCAGTACTTC
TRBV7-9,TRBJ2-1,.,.,CASSTLPGPQFEQFF,TGTGCCAGCAGCACCTTACCGGGGCCCCAGTTTGAGCAGTTCTTC
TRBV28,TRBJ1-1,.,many,CASNPLGLNTEAFF,TGTGCCAGCAACCCGCTTGGGCTGAACACTGAAGCTTTCTTT
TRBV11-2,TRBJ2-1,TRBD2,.,CASSQTYIAGVLNEQFF,TGTGCCAGCAGCCAAACGTACATAGCGGGAGTACTCAATGAGCAGTTCTTC
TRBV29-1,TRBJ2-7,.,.,CSVKGRGRTSSSYEQYF,TGCAGCGTCAAAGGGCGGGGGCGAACCTCCAGCTCCTACGAGCAGTACTTC
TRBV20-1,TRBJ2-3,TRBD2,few,CSAKPGLAGDTQYF,TGCAGTGCTAAACCGGGACTAGCGGGAGATACGCAGTATTTT
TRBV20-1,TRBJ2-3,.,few,CSASRASTDTQYF,TGCAGTGCTAGCAGGGCTAGCACAGATACGCAGTATTTT
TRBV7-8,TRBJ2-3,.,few,CASSLAQTLRVFTDTQYF,TGTGCCAGCAGCTTAGCCCAGACACTTAGAGTATTCACAGATACGCAGTATTTT
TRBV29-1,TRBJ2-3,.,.,CSADEKSSTDTQYF,TGCAGCGCCGACGAAAAGTCTAGCACAGATACGCAGTATTTT
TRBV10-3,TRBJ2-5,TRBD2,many,CAISGLAGVGETQYF,TGTGCCATCAGTGGACTAGCGGGAGTCGGAGAGACCCAGTACTTC
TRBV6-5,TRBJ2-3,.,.,CASSPHMRPGTRTDTQYF,TGTGCCAGCAGTCCCCATATGCGCCCGGGCACGAGGACAGATACGCAGTATTTT
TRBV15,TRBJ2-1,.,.,CATSRDLSSGRSYNEQFF,TGTGCCACCAGCAGAGATCTTAGTTCCGGTAGGTCCTACAATGAGCAGTTCTTC
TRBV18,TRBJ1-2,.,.,CASSPQNSRTLTKGYTF,TGTGCCAGCTCACCACAAAACAGCCGGACATTGACCAAAGGCTACACCTTC
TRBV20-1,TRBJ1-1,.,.,CSARDQTVMSEAFF,TGCAGTGCTAGAGATCAGACGGTTATGTCTGAAGCTTTCTTT
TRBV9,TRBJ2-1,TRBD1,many,CASSLRQGWNNEQFF,TGTGCCAGCAGCTTAAGACAGGGATGGAACAATGAGCAGTTCTTC
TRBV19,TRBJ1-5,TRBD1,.,CASSDRGTSNQPQHF,TGTGCCAGTAGCGACAGGGGCACGAGCAATCAGCCCCAGCATTTT
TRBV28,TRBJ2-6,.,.,CASCSGANVLTF,TGTGCCAGCTGCTCTGGGGCCAACGTCCTGACTTTC
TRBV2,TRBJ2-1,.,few,CASSVHNEQFF,TGTGCCAGCAGTGTGCACAATGAGCAGTTCTTC
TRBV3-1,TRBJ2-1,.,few,CASSQVAIYEQFF,TGTGCCAGCAGCCAAGTTGCGATCTATGAGCAGTTCTTC
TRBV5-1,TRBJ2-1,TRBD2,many,CASSLISLAGVANEQFF,TGCGCCAGCAGCTTGATAAGCCTAGCGGGAGTCGCCAATGAGCAGTTCTTC
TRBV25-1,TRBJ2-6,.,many,CASSSPGANVLTF,TGTGCCAGCAGTTCCCCGGGGGCCAACGTCCTGACTTTC
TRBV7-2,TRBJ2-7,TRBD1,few,CASSPRTGGYYEQYF,TGTGCCAGCAGCCCCCGGACAGGGGGTTACTACGAGCAGTACTTC
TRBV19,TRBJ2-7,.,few,CASSSNWYEQYF,TGTGCCAGTAGTTCAAATTGGTACGAGCAGTACTTC
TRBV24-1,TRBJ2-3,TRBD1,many,CATRDRDTDTQYF,TGTGCCACCAGAGACAGGGACACAGATACGCAGTATTTT
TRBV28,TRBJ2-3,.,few,CASRPTGPPSTDTQYF,TGTGCCAGCAGGCCTACAGGGCCCCCCAGCACAGATACGCAGTATTTT
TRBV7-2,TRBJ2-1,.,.,CTSSLQPGYNEQFF,TGTACCAGCAGCTTACAGCCGGGGTACAATGAGCAGTTCTTC
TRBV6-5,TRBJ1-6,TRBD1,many,CASSYDRVSPLHF,TGTGCCAGCAGTTACGACAGGGTTTCACCCCTCCACTTT
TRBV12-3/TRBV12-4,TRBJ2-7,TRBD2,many,CASSSGLVYNEQYF,TGTGCCAGCAGTTCGGGACTAGTTTACAACGAGCAGTACTTC
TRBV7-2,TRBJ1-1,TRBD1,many,CASSMQGDTEAFF,TGTGCCAGCAGCATGCAGGGGGACACTGAAGCTTTCTTT
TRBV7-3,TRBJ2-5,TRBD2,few,CASRGGLAGETQYF,TGTGCCAGCCGCGGGGGGCTAGCGGGAGAGACCCAGTACTTC
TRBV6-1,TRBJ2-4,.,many,CASNRGSLTKNIQYF,TGTGCCAGCAACCGGGGATCTCTGACCAAAAACATTCAGTACTTC
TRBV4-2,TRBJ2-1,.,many,CASSQEGRKSRGYNEQFF,TGTGCCAGCAGCCAAGAAGGTCGAAAATCCAGGGGCTACAATGAGCAGTTCTTC
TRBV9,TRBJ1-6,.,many,CASSVGTTYNSPLHF,TGTGCCAGCAGCGTTGGGACAACCTATAATTCACCCCTCCACTTT
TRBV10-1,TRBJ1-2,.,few,CASSSGINYGYTF,TGCGCCAGCAGTTCCGGGATTAACTATGGCTACACCTTC
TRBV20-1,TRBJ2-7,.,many,CSARDGTYEQYF,TGCAGTGCTAGAGACGGGACCTACGAGCAGTACTTC
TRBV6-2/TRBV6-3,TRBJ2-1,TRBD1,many,CASSPGQGASLYNEQFF,TGTGCCAGCAGTCCGGGACAGGGGGCCTCGCTCTACAATGAGCAGTTCTTC
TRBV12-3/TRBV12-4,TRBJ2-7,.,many,CASRPDSSYEQYF,TGTGCCAGCAGGCCTGACAGCTCCTACGAGCAGTACTTC
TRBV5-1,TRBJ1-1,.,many,CASSSTGATEAFF,TGCGCCAGCAGCTCCACGGGCGCCACTGAAGCTTTCTTT
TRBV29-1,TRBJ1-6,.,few,CSVRSSYNSPLHF,TGCAGCGTCAGAAGCTCCTATAATTCACCCCTCCACTTT
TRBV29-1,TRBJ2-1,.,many,CSVESGGLDMDEQFF,TGCAGCGTTGAAAGCGGAGGGCTAGATATGGATGAGCAGTTCTTC
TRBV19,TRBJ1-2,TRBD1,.,CATRQGADYGYTF,TGTGCCACAAGACAGGGGGCTGACTATGGCTACACCTTC
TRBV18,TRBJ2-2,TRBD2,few,CASSPPGLANTGELFF,TGTGCCAGCTCACCACCGGGACTAGCGAATACCGGGGAGCTGTTTTTT
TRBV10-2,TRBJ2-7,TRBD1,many,CASSSTGGESEQYF,TGCGCCAGCAGTTCGACAGGGGGCGAGAGCGAGCAGTACTTC
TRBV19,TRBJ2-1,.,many,CASSTGALSYNEQFF,TGTGCCAGTAGTACCGGAGCCCTCTCCTACAATGAGCAGTTCTTC
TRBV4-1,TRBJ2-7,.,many,CASSWYPYDEQYF,TGCGCCAGCAGCTGGTATCCCTACGACGAGCAGTACTTC
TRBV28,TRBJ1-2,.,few,CASTGADRYGYTF,TGTGCCAGCACGGGGGCCGATCGCTATGGCTACACCTTC
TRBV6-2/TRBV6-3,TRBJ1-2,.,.,CASSSAPGGEDYGYTF,TGTGCCAGCAGTTCCGCCCCTGGGGGTGAGGACTATGGCTACACCTTC
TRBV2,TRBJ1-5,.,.,CASSDLTGANQPQHF,TGTGCCAGCAGTGATTTAACAGGTGCGAATCAGCCCCAGCATTTT
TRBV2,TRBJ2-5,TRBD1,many,CASSLQGNRETQYF,TGTGCCAGCAGTCTACAGGGGAATCGCGAGACCCAGTACTTC
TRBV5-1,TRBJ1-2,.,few,CASSFTITGTYGYTF,TGCGCCAGCAGCTTTACCATTACAGGCACCTATGGCTACACCTTC
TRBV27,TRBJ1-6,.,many,CASSLTYRDSPLHF,TGTGCCAGCAGTCTAACCTACAGAGATTCACCCCTCCACTTT
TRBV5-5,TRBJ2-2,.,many,CASSVGRPNTGELFF,TGTGCCAGCAGCGTGGGACGTCCGAACACCGGGGAGCTGTTTTTT
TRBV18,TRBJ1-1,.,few,CASYGQGRGTEAFF,TGTGCCAGCTATGGGCAGGGAAGGGGAACTGAAGCTTTCTTT